A selection of T cell receptor beta chains follows, all from one sample in a study of CD8 T cells in Susac syndrome. TCRdb used MiXCR to reprocess the immunoSEQ multiplex PCR reads, holding one entry per CDR3 protein. Among about 240,000 distinct CDR3 sequences listed, 95% to 97% were seen once. The sample was CD4+ T cells from PBMCs. These receptors originate from a human donor with Susac syndrome. CDR3s include the opening cysteine and the closing phenylalanine or tryptophan. A D gene is named only where the DNA matches it firmly. The size field is filled for only some rows; it gives once, few, many or a size class.

NA,TRBJ1-2,NA,TRBV29-1,TGCAGCGCTTATATGGACGGGTATGGCTACACCTTC,CSAYMDGYGYTF
NA,TRBJ2-7,NA,TRBV6-2/TRBV6-3,TGTGCCAGCAGGACATCCGGGACGGCGGTCGGCCGGGGGTACTTC,CASRTSGTAVGRGYF
NA,TRBJ2-1,NA,TRBV20-1,TGCAGTGCTAGAGCACTCAGGGCGGGAGAGCAGTTCTTC,CSARALRAGEQFF
NA,TRBJ1-5,NA,TRBV30,TGTGCCTGGAGTACCAGGGGAGAGCGGCCCCAGCATTTT,CAWSTRGERPQHF
NA,TRBJ1-1,NA,TRBV14,TGTGCCAGCAGCCAAACTACAGGGAACACTGAAGCTTTCTTT,CASSQTTGNTEAFF
NA,TRBJ1-4,NA,TRBV7-2,TGTGCCAGCAGCTTGAAGGGCACTAATGAAAAACTGTTTTTT,CASSLKGTNEKLFF
NA,TRBJ2-2,once,TRBV6-5,TGTGCCAGCAGTCCTGATGGGAGATTCACCGGGGAGCTGTTTTTT,CASSPDGRFTGELFF
NA,TRBJ2-2,NA,TRBV7-7,TGTGCTAGCAGCTTAGTTGGCGGGGAGCTGTTTTTT,CASSLVGGELFF
NA,TRBJ2-7,NA,TRBV3-1,TGTGCCAGCAGCCAACAGGGATTCTCCTACGAGCAGTACTTC,CASSQQGFSYEQYF
NA,TRBJ2-7,NA,TRBV29-1,TGCAGCGTGGGCTGGACAGTCCACGAGCAGTACTTC,CSVGWTVHEQYF
NA,TRBJ2-1,NA,TRBV20-1,TGCAGTGCTAGAGAGAATGCAGAGCAGTTCTTC,CSARENAEQFF
TRBD1,TRBJ2-2,NA,TRBV14,TGTGCCAGCAGCCATTTGCCGGGACAGGGGGACGACGGGGAGCTGTTTTTT,CASSHLPGQGDDGELFF
TRBD2,TRBJ2-1,NA,TRBV7-6,TGTGCCAGCAGCTTAGGGACTAGCGGGAGAGGGCAGTTCTTC,CASSLGTSGRGQFF
NA,TRBJ2-1,NA,TRBV6-6,TGTGCCAGCAGTCTGGGGCAGGAAGGTGAGCAGTTCTTC,CASSLGQEGEQFF
NA,TRBJ1-2,NA,TRBV27,TGTGCCAGCAGTCGTCAGCGAACCTATGGCTACACCTTC,CASSRQRTYGYTF
TRBD1,TRBJ2-3,NA,TRBV10-3,TGTGCCGCCGAGGGACAGAGCACAGATACGCAGTATTTT,CAAEGQSTDTQYF
TRBD2,TRBJ2-7,NA,TRBV20-1,TGCAGTGCTAGTAGCGGGGGATCCTACGAGCAGTACTTC,CSASSGGSYEQYF
NA,TRBJ2-7,NA,TRBV2,TGTGCCACCAGAACCTGGACCTACGAGCAGTACTTC,CATRTWTYEQYF
NA,TRBJ1-5,NA,TRBV3-1,TGTGCCAGCAGCCAAGAAGGGCAGGGTTTCCAGCCCCAGCATTTT,CASSQEGQGFQPQHF
NA,TRBJ1-1,NA,TRBV29-1,TGCAGCGTTCACAGCGTCACTGAAGCTTTCTTT,CSVHSVTEAFF
NA,TRBJ1-1,NA,TRBV3-1,TGTGCCAGCAGCCAAGGCGGACAGTGGAACACTGAAGCTTTCTTT,CASSQGGQWNTEAFF
TRBD2,TRBJ2-5,NA,TRBV30,TGTGCCTGGACTAGCGGGAGAGAGACCCAGTACTTC,CAWTSGRETQYF
NA,TRBJ1-5,NA,TRBV4-1,TGCGCCAGCAGCCAAGACGGTCAATTCAATCAGCCCCAGCATTTT,CASSQDGQFNQPQHF
TRBD2,TRBJ2-3,NA,TRBV24-1,TGTGCCACCAGTGATTTAGCGGGAGAAGCAGATACGCAGTATTTT,CATSDLAGEADTQYF
NA,TRBJ2-1,NA,TRBV11-2,TGTGCCAGCAGCACCGCCGGGTACCGCAATGAGCAGTTCTTC,CASSTAGYRNEQFF
TRBD1,TRBJ2-5,NA,TRBV14,TGTGCCAGCAGCCAACTATCCAAGACAGGGGGCTTGCTCCGAGAGACCCAGTACTTC,CASSQLSKTGGLLRETQYF
NA,TRBJ1-2,NA,TRBV12-3/TRBV12-4,TGTGCCACCACATGGGGGGGTGATGGCTACACCTTC,CATTWGGDGYTF
NA,TRBJ1-5,NA,TRBV6-5,TGTGCCACCTCTGACAAGGGATACAATCAGCCCCAGCATTTT,CATSDKGYNQPQHF
NA,TRBJ1-3,NA,TRBV11-2,TGTGCCAGCAGCTTTTCAGAGAGCTCTGGAAACACCATATATTTT,CASSFSESSGNTIYF
NA,TRBJ1-2,NA,TRBV12-3/TRBV12-4,TGTGCCAGCAGCCATAACGGGGACCGGGGCTATGGCTACACCTTC,CASSHNGDRGYGYTF
NA,TRBJ2-2,NA,TRBV24-1,TGTGCCACCCAGCTTAGCGGATCGAACACCGGGGAGCTGTTTTTT,CATQLSGSNTGELFF
NA,TRBJ2-1,NA,TRBV27,TGTGCCAGGACTACTCCTGGGTGTCGGGGCAATGAGCAGTTCTTC,CARTTPGCRGNEQFF
TRBD2,TRBJ2-7,once,TRBV20-1,TGCAGTGCGACCCAGGGACTAGCGGAAGAAACCCAGTACTTC,CSATQGLAEETQYF
TRBD1,TRBJ2-7,NA,TRBV5-1,TGCGCCAGCAGCTTGGGGGGACAGTACGAGCAGTACTTC,CASSLGGQYEQYF
NA,TRBJ2-5,NA,TRBV7-9,TGTGCCAGCAGCTTACGGGGATCGGAGACCCAGTACTTC,CASSLRGSETQYF
NA,TRBJ1-1,once,TRBV30,TGTGCCTGGATTTTGGACCAACTCCCTGAAGCTTTCTTT,CAWILDQLPEAFF
TRBD2,TRBJ2-1,NA,TRBV2,TGTGCCAGCAGATCGATAGCGGGAGAATACAATGAGCAGTTCTTC,CASRSIAGEYNEQFF
NA,TRBJ2-1,NA,TRBV12-3/TRBV12-4,TGTGCCAGCAGTACGCAAGGACACAATCCCTACAATGAGCAGTTCTTC,CASSTQGHNPYNEQFF
NA,TRBJ2-1,NA,TRBV11-1,TGTGCCAGCAGCTTAGCCTCAGCGGGCTTATACAATGAGCAGTTCTTC,CASSLASAGLYNEQFF
NA,TRBJ1-1,NA,TRBV5-1,TGCGCCAGCAGCTTGGGGCTTAAGAACACTGAAGCTTTCTTT,CASSLGLKNTEAFF
TRBD2,TRBJ2-7,NA,TRBV30,TGTGCCTGGAGTGGTCTGGCGGGGGGCTACGAGCAGTACTTC,CAWSGLAGGYEQYF
NA,TRBJ1-1,NA,TRBV5-6,TGTGCCAGCAGCTTGGTAGGCTTTCGCGGGCAGAACACTGAAGCTTTCTTT,CASSLVGFRGQNTEAFF
TRBD2,TRBJ2-2,NA,TRBV4-1,TGCGCCAGCAGCCACCGGACTAGCGGGAACACCGGGGAGCTGTTTTTT,CASSHRTSGNTGELFF
NA,TRBJ2-7,NA,TRBV5-4,TGTGCCAGCAGCTTGGGGGTGACAGGGAGGGACGAGCAGTACTTC,CASSLGVTGRDEQYF
TRBD1,TRBJ2-5,NA,TRBV12-3/TRBV12-4,TGTGCCAGCAGCCTCGGACAGGCGAGGGCGACCCAGTACTTC,CASSLGQARATQYF
NA,TRBJ2-5,once,TRBV20-1,TGCAGTGCAATTCGGACCGAAGAGACCCAGTACTTC,CSAIRTEETQYF
NA,TRBJ2-7,NA,TRBV30,TGTGCCTGGGGCAGGAACACCTACGAGCAGTACTTC,CAWGRNTYEQYF
TRBD1,TRBJ2-5,NA,TRBV11-2,TGTGCCAGCAGAGACAGGGGGGAGGGGGAGACCCAGTACTTC,CASRDRGEGETQYF
NA,TRBJ2-3,NA,TRBV7-6,TGTGCCAGCAGTCCCCGAGGGCTTGCAGATACGCAGTATTTT,CASSPRGLADTQYF
NA,TRBJ2-1,NA,TRBV18,TGTGCCAGCTCACCAGATGTAGAGCAGTTCTTC,CASSPDVEQFF
NA,TRBJ1-5,NA,TRBV6-5,TGTGCCAGCAGGTTACAGCAAAATCAGCCCCAGCATTTT,CASRLQQNQPQHF
TRBD1,TRBJ1-1,once,TRBV2,TGTGCCAGCAGAAGAACAGGGGGCGGAGAAGCTTTCTTT,CASRRTGGGEAFF
TRBD1,TRBJ2-6,NA,TRBV3-1,TGTGCCAGCAGACCCGGACAGGGCCCAAGCGTCCTGACTTTC,CASRPGQGPSVLTF
NA,TRBJ1-1,NA,TRBV3-1,TGTGCCAGCAGCGCCGCAGAGAACACTGAAGCTTTCTTT,CASSAAENTEAFF
NA,TRBJ2-3,NA,TRBV15,TGTGCCACCAGCAGTCCCCGGGACGCCTTCGGGGATACGCAGTATTTT,CATSSPRDAFGDTQYF
NA,TRBJ1-2,NA,TRBV5-6,TGTGCCAGCCAACCGGGGACGGCATCTAACTATGGCTACACCTTC,CASQPGTASNYGYTF
NA,TRBJ2-1,NA,TRBV28,TGTGCCAGCGAAGCGAGCAATGAGCAGTTCTTC,CASEASNEQFF
NA,TRBJ2-6,NA,TRBV29-1,TGCAGCGTTCAAGGGGGGCCGGGGGCCAACGTCCTGACTTTC,CSVQGGPGANVLTF
NA,TRBJ2-1,once,TRBV5-1,TGCGCCAGCAGCCTAACTACGGGACCCTACAATGAGCAGTTCTTC,CASSLTTGPYNEQFF
NA,TRBJ2-7,once,TRBV15,TGTGCCACCAGCAGAGACCTGTCCTACGAGCAGTACTTC,CATSRDLSYEQYF